This TCR beta chain was identified in a study of T cell responses to AZD1222 COVID-19 vaccine. Study-level points and caveats: Just a handful of people given AZD1222 tested seropositive at baseline. Nearly half of unique spike-specific TCRs reportedly avoided B.1.351 and B.1.1.7 mutated regions. Receipt of two AZD1222 doses was followed by a rise in Spike-specific TCR breadth and depth.

As to this clone: What it recognizes is unknown.

Sequencing used immunoSEQ multiplex PCR; TCRdb keeps in-frame clones, though not all of them. The sample contains around 130,000 clones, 91% of which appear only once. The V gene lost 4 bases and the J gene lost 4 bases, with 9 bases spanning the gap. Per germline, CDR1 SGHRS and CDR2 YFSETQ. CDR3 size: 13 residues. Here the sequenced sample was peripheral blood, taken 28 days after the second AZD1222 dose. V usage is TRBV5-1 and J usage is TRBJ1-5, with D hard to call. This clonotype was sampled from an adult who received the AZD1222 COVID-19 vaccine. The CDR3: CASSPDKNQPQHF. CDR3 nucleotide sequence: TGCGCCAGCAGCCCAGACAAGAATCAGCCCCAGCATTTT.